A selection of T cell receptor beta chains follows, all from one sample in a study of somatic mutations in cytotoxic T cells in rheumatoid arthritis. Repertoires were generated with immunoSEQ multiplex PCR, while TCRdb's copy carries only in-frame clones and drops some. The sample lists more than 11,000 clones, less than 80% occurring once. The sequencing sample was made of CD8+ T cells sorted from blood. The receptors here all came from an adult with rheumatoid arthritis. Both conserved end residues are part of each CDR3. D genes are given only for firm matches. Only some rows state a clone size, as once, few, many or a class for expanded clones.

- | - | TRBJ2-3 | 16 | TRBV4-1 | TGCGCCAGCAGCCAAGCCCCAATCCCTAGCACAGATACGCAGTATTTT | CASSQAPIPSTDTQYF
- | - | TRBJ2-5 | 16 | TRBV4-1 | TGCGCCAGCAGCCAAGATTTCCCGGGCGGGACAGAGACCCAGTACTTC | CASSQDFPGGTETQYF
TRBD1 | - | TRBJ2-7 | 16 | TRBV9 | TGTGCCAGCAGCGATAACCCGGGGACAGCCTCCTACGAGCAGTACTTC | CASSDNPGTASYEQYF
- | - | TRBJ1-2 | 13 | TRBV5-6 | TGTGCCAGCAGCCCCCCGATCCCGTATGGCTACACCTTC | CASSPPIPYGYTF
- | - | TRBJ2-1 | 14 | TRBV28 | TGTGCCAGCATAGACAGGGGAGGGAACAATGAGCAGTTCTTC | CASIDRGGNNEQFF
- | - | TRBJ2-7 | 14 | TRBV10-3 | TGTGCCATCAGTGAAGGTGGGAGCTCCTACGAGCAGTACTTC | CAISEGGSSYEQYF
- | few | TRBJ1-1 | 16 | TRBV10-2 | TGCGCCAGCAGTGAGTACCAAGGTCGGGGGGTTCTTGAAGCTTTCTTT | CASSEYQGRGVLEAFF
- | - | TRBJ1-5 | 14 | TRBV6-5 | TGTGCCAGCAGTTACCGTGTGGCGGAGCAGCCCCAGCATTTT | CASSYRVAEQPQHF
- | - | TRBJ2-7 | 16 | TRBV6-5 | TGTGCCAGCAGTTATAAAGGGGTCGAATACTCCTACGAGCAGTACTTC | CASSYKGVEYSYEQYF
- | - | TRBJ2-2 | 15 | TRBV30 | TGTGCCTGGAGTGTCTCAGGGTTGGACACCGGGGAGCTGTTTTTT | CAWSVSGLDTGELFF
- | - | TRBJ1-1 | 16 | TRBV4-1 | TGCGCCAGCAGCCAATACACAGGGAAGGTTGGCACTGAAGCTTTCTTT | CASSQYTGKVGTEAFF
- | - | TRBJ2-5 | 13 | TRBV5-4 | TGTGCCAGCGGAGGTGAGGCAGAGGAGACCCAGTACTTC | CASGGEAEETQYF
- | few | TRBJ2-7 | 18 | TRBV19 | TGTGCCAGTAGTATAGACCTGACGGCCTGGGGTAGGGCCTACGAGCAGTACTTC | CASSIDLTAWGRAYEQYF
TRBD1 | - | TRBJ1-1 | 15 | TRBV27 | TGTGCCAGCAGTATAAGGACAGGGGTGAACACTGAAGCTTTCTTT | CASSIRTGVNTEAFF
TRBD2 | - | TRBJ2-3 | 15 | TRBV29-1 | TGCAGCGTGCGCGGGGGGGCCTTAAGCGCAGATACGCAGTATTTT | CSVRGGALSADTQYF
- | - | TRBJ1-1 | 15 | TRBV4-1 | TGCGCCAGCAGCCAAGATGGGAGGGGGGACACTGAAGCTTTCTTT | CASSQDGRGDTEAFF
TRBD1 | once | TRBJ2-1 | 14 | TRBV30 | TGTGCCTGGAGTACTGGACAGGGCCACAATGAGCAGTTCTTC | CAWSTGQGHNEQFF
- | - | TRBJ1-3 | 16 | TRBV2 | TGTGCCAGCAGTGAATGGCAGGGAGTTGCTGGAAACACCATATATTTT | CASSEWQGVAGNTIYF
- | - | TRBJ1-4 | 12 | TRBV6-5 | TGTGCCAGCAGCCACAGTGATGAAAAACTGTTTTTT | CASSHSDEKLFF
- | - | TRBJ2-5 | 13 | TRBV7-2 | TGTGCCAGCAGCTTGGTGGCTAGCGAGACCCAGTACTTC | CASSLVASETQYF
- | - | TRBJ1-2 | 17 | TRBV5-4 | TGTGCCAGCAGCTTGGGACCTAGGGCGGAAGCTAACTATGGCTACACCTTC | CASSLGPRAEANYGYTF
TRBD1 | - | TRBJ2-7 | 14 | TRBV29-1 | TGCAGCACGAGCCACGGGACAGGGTCCTACGAGCAGTACTTC | CSTSHGTGSYEQYF
TRBD1 | few | TRBJ2-6 | 17 | TRBV4-2 | TGTGCCAGCACACCGCAGGGGGAAACCTCTGGGGCCAACGTCCTGACTTTC | CASTPQGETSGANVLTF
- | - | TRBJ2-2 | 15 | TRBV6-6 | TGTGCCAGCAGCCACGACCGCCCTGGGGCCGGGGAGCTGTTTTTT | CASSHDRPGAGELFF
- | - | TRBJ1-6 | 12 | TRBV5-6 | TGTGCCAGCAGCTCGAACGATTCACCCCTCCACTTT | CASSSNDSPLHF
TRBD1 | - | TRBJ2-3 | 16 | TRBV27 | TGTGCCAGCAGTTTCCCCTCGACAGGGGGCATTGATACGCAGTATTTT | CASSFPSTGGIDTQYF
- | - | TRBJ2-5 | 16 | TRBV28 | TGTGCCAGCAGCCGCTACCCACGCCGCACCCAAGAGACCCAGTACTTC | CASSRYPRRTQETQYF
- | - | TRBJ1-2 | 16 | TRBV28 | TGTGCCAGCATTCGGGGGTCGGAGTTCTCACACTATGGCTACACCTTC | CASIRGSEFSHYGYTF
TRBD2 | - | TRBJ2-2 | 17 | TRBV7-2 | TGTGCCAGCAGCCGCCGACTAGCGGGGGCCGCAAGCAGGGAGCTGTTTTTT | CASSRRLAGAASRELFF
- | once | TRBJ1-1 | 12 | TRBV13 | TGTGCCAGCAGCTTAGGAGTCCTGGAGGCTTTCTTT | CASSLGVLEAFF
- | - | TRBJ2-7 | 14 | TRBV6-5 | TGTGCCATCGGGGCCGAGGACGGATCCTACGAGCAGTACTTC | CAIGAEDGSYEQYF
- | - | TRBJ1-2 | 13 | TRBV6-4 | TGTGCCAGCACGGGAAGGGGGTTCGATGGCTACACCTTC | CASTGRGFDGYTF
TRBD1 | - | TRBJ1-6 | 17 | TRBV7-9 | TGTGCCAGCAGCCTACAGGGGGCCAGCTCCTATAATTCACCCCTCCACTTT | CASSLQGASSYNSPLHF